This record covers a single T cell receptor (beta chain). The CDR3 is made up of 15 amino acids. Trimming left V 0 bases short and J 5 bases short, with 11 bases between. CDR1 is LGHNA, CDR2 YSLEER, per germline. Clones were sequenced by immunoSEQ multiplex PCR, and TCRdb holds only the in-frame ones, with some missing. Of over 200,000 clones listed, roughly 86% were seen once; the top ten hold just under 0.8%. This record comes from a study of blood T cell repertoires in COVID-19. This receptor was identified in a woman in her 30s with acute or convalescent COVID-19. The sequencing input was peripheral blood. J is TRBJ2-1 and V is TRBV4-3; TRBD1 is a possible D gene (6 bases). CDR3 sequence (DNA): TGCGCCAGCAGCCAAGATTTCCAGGGGCACAATGAGCAGTTCTTC. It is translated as CASSQDFQGHNEQFF.